This T cell receptor (beta chain) originates from a study of technical replicates of blood from a few donors. Germline CDR1 MNHNY, CDR2 SVGAGI (reference sequence). The V end was cut by 6 bases, the J end by 5 bases, with 20 bases between. This CDR3 has 15 residues. This clone was counted once. TCRdb keeps only in-frame clones here, not all; method: immunoSEQ multiplex PCR. The profile shows around 100,000 clones, 95% to 97% of them singletons. The gene calls are TRBV6-6 and TRBJ2-7; tentatively, D is TRBD2 (5 bases). The receptor was derived from a human donor in good health. The sequenced sample consisted of T cells isolated from PBMCs. In DNA, the CDR3 is TGTGCCAGCAGGCAACTAGACGGGTGGACCCACGAGCAGTACTTC. This translates into CASRQLDGWTHEQYF.